This T cell receptor (beta chain) originates from a study of T cells and Merkel cell carcinoma outcomes. The V and J ends lost 7 bases and 7 bases respectively, with 13 bases between them. The CDR3 is 13 residues long. Germline V gene lookup returns CDR1 SNHLY and CDR2 FYNNEI. Whole-study results and caveats: Repertoire plus T-cell density reportedly predicted Merkel cell carcinoma outcomes.

A note on this clone: Its antigen is still unknown.

The data were produced by immunoSEQ multiplex PCR, yet TCRdb's version contains in-frame clones alone and is incomplete. The profile covers about 1,400 clones, with 70% to 90% appearing a single time and about 9.3% taken by the ten largest. V gene TRBV2 combines with J gene TRBJ2-2; perhaps TRBD1 as D (7 bases). The sequence was obtained from a human donor with Merkel cell carcinoma. Material for sequencing was tumor tissue from Merkel cell carcinoma. The CDR3, as DNA: TGTGCCAGCACCCAGGGGGAGGTCGGGGAGCTGTTTTTT. Translated, it gives CASTQGEVGELFF.